One sample yielded the 3 T cell receptor beta chains listed below, sequenced in a study of T cell changes during pregnancy in multiple sclerosis. Profiling relied on immunoSEQ multiplex PCR, and the TCRdb table lists in-frame clones only, not all of them. The sample contains roughly 69,000 clones, approximately 91% of which appear only once. Sequenced material: peripheral blood, taken in the third trimester of pregnancy. Receptor source: a female donor with multiple sclerosis, enrolled in a pregnancy study.

This rearrangement joins TRBV6-4 to TRBJ2-3; D is possibly TRBD2 (6 bases). Germline V gene sequence: CDR1 MRHNA, CDR2 SNTAGT. V lost 3 bases to trimming and J lost 2 bases, with 9 bases between them. This CDR3 has 14 residues. The CDR3 DNA reads as TGTGCCAGCAGTGAGCGGGGTATCACAGATACGCAGTATTTT. It codes for CASSERGITDTQYF.

The chain carries TRBV7-9 and TRBJ1-6; no firm D call. The CDR3 is made up of 13 amino acids. Trimming removed 2 bases at V and 7 bases at J, with 6 bases between. Germline values: CDR1 SEHNR, CDR2 FQNEAQ (reference sequence). The CDR3 loop is CASSLMLNSPLHF. The CDR3 coding sequence is TGTGCCAGCAGCTTAATGTTAAATTCACCCCTCCACTTT.

The chain carries TRBV18 and TRBJ1-4; D gene unclear. This CDR3 spans 15 amino acids. The germline V gene encodes CDR1 KGHSH and CDR2 LQKENI. V gave up 4 bases and J gave up 4 bases, with 13 bases separating them. CDR3 nucleotides: TGTGCCAGCTCACTGACGACCGGGGTTAATGAAAAACTGTTTTTT. This codes for CASSLTTGVNEKLFF.